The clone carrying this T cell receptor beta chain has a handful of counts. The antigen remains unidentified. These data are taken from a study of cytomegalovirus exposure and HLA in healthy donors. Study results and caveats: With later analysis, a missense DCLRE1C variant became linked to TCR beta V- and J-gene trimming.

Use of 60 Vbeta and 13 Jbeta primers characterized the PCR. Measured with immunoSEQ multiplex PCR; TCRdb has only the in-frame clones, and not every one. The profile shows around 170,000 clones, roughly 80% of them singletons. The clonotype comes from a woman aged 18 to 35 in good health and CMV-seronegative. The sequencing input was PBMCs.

CDR3 sequence reads: CASSSGTSSAEQYF. The DNA of the CDR3 is TGTGCCAGCAGCTCCGGGACTAGTTCGGCCGAGCAGTACTTC. The chain recombines TRBV7-6 with TRBJ2-7, with 8 bases identical to TRBD2. The length of the CDR3 is 14 residues. Germline CDR1 reads SGHVS; CDR2 reads FNYEAQ. V lost 4 bases, J lost 6 bases, and 8 bases stayed unmatched.